This T cell receptor beta chain was identified in a study of cytomegalovirus exposure and HLA in healthy donors. This CDR3 is built from 16 residues. The V gene's germline CDR1 is GTSNPN and CDR2 SVGIG (reference sequence). With V trimmed by 2 bases and J by 4 bases, 12 bases remained unmatched. Assay used: immunoSEQ multiplex PCR; TCRdb lists only in-frame clones, some missing. The data contain some 260,000 clones, about 90% of them singletons. The source of this sequence is a young man in good health and CMV-seropositive. Sequenced input: PBMCs. This chain connects TRBV30 to TRBJ2-3, with 7 bases identical to TRBD2. The CDR3 is CAWSSDTSARADTQYF. The CDR3 DNA reads as TGTGCCTGGAGTTCGGATACTAGCGCGAGGGCAGATACGCAGTATTTT.